The entry below gives a single T cell receptor beta chain sequence along with its context. V was clipped by 6 bases and J by 1 base, with 11 bases between them. CDR3 length: 13 amino acids. Germline lookup yields CDR1 DFQATT and CDR2 SNEGSKA (reference sequence). The data were taken from a study of T-cell reconstitution after alpha-beta-depleted transplantation in children. The TCRbeta library was prepared with unique molecular identifiers. TCRdb used MiXCR to reprocess the PCR reads, holding one entry per CDR3 protein. The table records some 640,000 distinct CDR3 sequences, over 15% of them present only once.

The sample consisted of PBMCs from the stem cell graft donor, taken from the stem cell graft. The TCR was taken from a human donor who donated a stem cell graft to a child with acute myeloid leukemia. The chain uses TRBV20-1 and TRBJ2-3; D gene unclear. CDR3 nucleotides: TGCAGTGCCATCGGTCGGGGCACAGATACGCAGTATTTT. Protein product: CSAIGRGTDTQYF.